This T cell receptor (beta chain) appears in the sequencing data of a study of blood T cell repertoires in COVID-19. Study as a whole: T cells, B-cell-depleted T cells, or PBMCs provided the cDNA or gDNA that served as material.

The CDR3 totals 14 residues. The V gene's germline CDR1 is SGHDT and CDR2 YYEEEE. V lost 4 bases and J lost 9, with 14 bases in between. The table came from immunoSEQ multiplex PCR; TCRdb's copy has only in-frame clones and leaves some out. The table has around 71,000 clones, about 79% seen once. The genes are TRBV5-6 and TRBJ1-6; D remains unclear. Material: peripheral blood. The sequence derives from a man aged 65 to 79 with acute or convalescent COVID-19. DNA for the CDR3: TGTGCCAGCAGCCTCACGGTAGAAGCTTCACCCCTCCACTTT. This codes for CASSLTVEASPLHF. Full variable domain (rest looked up from reference TRBV5-6 and TRBJ1-6): DAGVTQSPTHLIKTRGQQVTLRCSPKSGHDTVSWYQQALGQGPQFIFQYYEEEERQRGNFPDRFSGHQFPNYSSELNVNALLLGDSALYLCASSLTVEASPLHFGNGTRLTVT.